The 29 T cell receptor beta chains reported below all come from one sample, sequenced in a study of identifying expanded T cells in peripheral blood. Sequencing used immunoSEQ multiplex PCR; TCRdb keeps in-frame clones, though not all of them. The sample carries 60,000 to 65,000 clones, about four fifths recorded once. The specimen sequenced was blood. Receptors originate from a person between 18 and 75 years old in good health.

V gene TRBV6-6 combines with J gene TRBJ2-7; tentatively, D is TRBD1 (5 bases). Germline CDR1 and CDR2: MNHNY and SVGAGI (reference sequence). The V and J ends lost 2 bases and 13 bases respectively, with 12 bases between them. This CDR3 region has 11 residues. The CDR3 DNA reads TGTGCCAGCAGTTACGGGGCAGGGTGTTACTTC. Its translation is CASSYGAGCYF.

The V gene is TRBV18, the J gene TRBJ2-7; maybe TRBD2 (5 bases). Germline-derived CDR1 and CDR2 are KGHSH and LQKENI. This CDR3 comprises 14 residues. The V and J ends lost 3 bases and 6 bases respectively, with 15 bases between them. CDR3 DNA: TGTGCCAGCTCACCTGGACTGGGATCGAGCGAGCAGTACTTC. Protein product: CASSPGLGSSEQYF.

In its sample, this clone was seen once. The chain recombines TRBV5-1 with TRBJ1-2; D is uncertain. Germline loops: CDR1 SGHRS, CDR2 YFSETQ. The CDR3 totals 12 residues. With 4 bases removed from V and 5 bases from J, the gap between germline ends came to 9 bases. CDR3 amino acids: CASSRFQYGYTF. The CDR3 DNA sequence: TGCGCCAGCAGCAGGTTCCAGTATGGCTACACCTTC.

CDR3 sequence reads: CASSPRRGDTGELFF. The CDR3, as DNA: TGTGCCAGCAGCCCCAGAAGGGGGGATACCGGGGAGCTGTTTTTT. The chain joins TRBV5-4 to TRBJ2-2, with D perhaps given as TRBD1 or TRBD2 (6 bases each). The CDR3 extends over 15 amino acids. The germline gives CDR1 SGHNT, CDR2 YYREEE (reference sequence). V lost 4 bases, J lost 5 bases, and 15 bases lay in between.

The chain joins TRBV4-1 to TRBJ2-7, with 12 positions matching TRBD2. With V trimmed by 0 bases and J by 2 bases, 8 bases remained unmatched. Germline CDR1 MGHRA, CDR2 YSYEKL. The CDR3 sequence is 18 residues long. CDR3 amino acids: CASSQEYGASGGAYEQYV. In DNA, the CDR3 is TGCGCCAGCAGCCAAGAATACGGGGCTAGCGGGGGGGCCTACGAGCAGTACGTC.

The chain recombines TRBV30 with TRBJ1-1; D is ambiguous. Germline V gene sequence: CDR1 GTSNPN, CDR2 SVGIG (reference sequence). CDR3 length: 13 amino acids. Trimming removed 5 bases at V and 2 bases at J, with 12 bases between. The chain's CDR3 is CAWDRRVNTEAFF. Here the CDR3 DNA reads TGTGCCTGGGATCGCAGAGTCAACACTGAAGCTTTCTTT.

The chain couples TRBV6-4 to TRBJ1-4; no clear D. V lost 5 bases to trimming and J lost 3 bases, with 13 bases between them. Germline CDR1 is MRHNA and CDR2 is SNTAGT. CDR3 length equals 15 residues. CDR3 DNA sequence: TGTGCCAGCAGTTTAGAGACTGGTCCTAATGAAAAACTGTTTTTT. As protein: CASSLETGPNEKLFF.

This chain uses TRBV5-4 with TRBJ2-7; 7 bases fit TRBD2. The CDR3 is made up of 15 amino acids. Per germline, CDR1 SGHNT and CDR2 YYREEE (reference sequence). V dropped 4 bases and J dropped 0; count of bases not matched to a gene: 7. The CDR3 DNA reads TGTGCCAGCAGCCCGCGAAGCGGGAACTCCTACGAGCAGTACTTC. Residues: CASSPRSGNSYEQYF.

The rearrangement links TRBV19 to TRBJ1-2; weak D call: TRBD1 (5 bases). Per germline, CDR1 LNHDA and CDR2 SQIVND (reference sequence). Trimming pared 2 bases from V and 4 bases from J, leaving 11 bases between. There are 14 residues in the CDR3. In DNA form, the CDR3 reads TGTGCCAGTAGTATATCAGGGTTCCGCTATGGCTACACCTTC. Amino acid sequence: CASSISGFRYGYTF.

This clone was counted once. The rearrangement links TRBV12-5 to TRBJ2-1, with 7 bases fitting TRBD2. This CDR3 contains 14 residues. The germline gives CDR1 LGHNT, CDR2 FRNRAP. V shed 8 bases, J shed 12 bases, and the junction held 16 bases outside the gene matches. CDR3 in amino acids: CASTAAMTLARQFF. The CDR3 nucleotides are TGTGCTAGTACCGCCGCTATGACACTAGCGAGGCAGTTCTTC.

The gene calls are TRBV28 and TRBJ1-1; no clear D gene. The germline CDR1 and CDR2 sequences are MDHEN and SYDVKM. Trimming cost V 8 bases and J 2 bases, with 12 bases left between them. This CDR3 comprises 13 residues. CDR3 residues: CASCSGLNTEAFF. The CDR3 nucleotides are TGTGCCAGCTGCTCCGGACTAAACACTGAAGCTTTCTTT. The full variable domain, with the rest looked up from reference TRBV28 and TRBJ1-1, is DVKVTQSSRYLVKRTGEKVFLECVQDMDHENMFWYRQDPGLGLRLIYFSYDVKMKEKGDIPEGYSVSREKKERFSLILESASTNQTSMYLCASCSGLNTEAFFGQGTRLTVV.

The V call is TRBV27, the J call TRBJ2-5; the D gene could be TRBD1 or TRBD2 (5 bases each). Trimming removed 4 bases from V and 4 bases from J, with 16 bases in between. The V gene's germline CDR1 is MNHEY and CDR2 SMNVEV (reference sequence). The CDR3 extends over 15 amino acids. The CDR3 loop reads CASSSLGTGRETQYF. The CDR3 DNA is TGTGCCAGCAGTTCCCTGGGAACGGGGCGAGAGACCCAGTACTTC.

The chain has TRBV28 and TRBJ2-3; 8 bases match TRBD2. Per germline, CDR1 MDHEN and CDR2 SYDVKM. V was pared by 6 bases and J by 1 base, with 12 bases of the junction left unmatched. The CDR3 is 17 amino acids. CDR3 residues: CASRGTLGRVRTDTQYF. The CDR3 region has the DNA TGTGCCAGCAGGGGAACACTCGGGAGGGTTCGCACAGATACGCAGTATTTT.

The genes are TRBV18 and TRBJ2-5; D is ambiguous. The CDR3 covers 14 residues. Germline V gene lookup returns CDR1 KGHSH and CDR2 LQKENI. V lost 3 bases and J 2 bases, leaving 10 bases between the germline ends. The CDR3 DNA reads TGTGCCAGCTCACCTTTAGGGAAACAAGAGACCCAGTACTTC. Translated, it gives CASSPLGKQETQYF.

This chain joins TRBV18 and TRBJ1-1; 8 bases agree with TRBD1. V trimming: 3 bases; J trimming: 1 base; junction bases outside the gene matches: 4. This CDR3 is 15 amino acids long. CDR1 KGHSH and CDR2 LQKENI come from the germline V gene. The CDR3 DNA reads TGTGCCAGCTCACCTAGACAGGGGACGAACACTGAAGCTTTCTTT. Its translation: CASSPRQGTNTEAFF.

Only one count was recorded for this clone. The rearrangement uses TRBV2 and TRBJ2-5; D is ambiguous. CDR3 length: 13 residues. CDR1 is SNHLY and CDR2 is FYNNEI in the germline V gene. V dropped 8 bases and J dropped 1 base, with 11 bases sitting between them. The CDR3 sequence is CASGRDIQETQYF. The CDR3 nucleotides are TGTGCCAGCGGTAGGGATATCCAAGAGACCCAGTACTTC.

The J gene is TRBJ2-1, the V gene TRBV6-5, with 8 bases aligning to TRBD2. Looked up from germline, CDR1 is MNHEY and CDR2 is SVGAGI. Trimming at V came to 7 bases and at J to 4 bases, leaving 9 bases not matched to a gene. The CDR3 is 15 residues long. CDR3 DNA sequence: TGTGCCAGCACCCAAAGCGGGAGCAAATACAATGAGCAGTTCTTC. This encodes CASTQSGSKYNEQFF.

The J gene is TRBJ2-3, the V gene TRBV2; 9 positions agree with TRBD2. Germline values: CDR1 SNHLY, CDR2 FYNNEI. The CDR3 totals 16 residues. J was trimmed by 7 bases and V by 3 bases; bases with no gene match: 11. CDR3: CASSENVVAGAHTQYF. The CDR3, as DNA: TGTGCCAGCAGTGAGAACGTGGTAGCGGGGGCCCATACGCAGTATTTT.

This sequence joins TRBV7-2 and TRBJ2-1; the D gene could be TRBD1 or TRBD2 (5 bases each). V was shortened by 7 bases and J by 2 bases, with 15 bases between the two germline ends. CDR3 length equals 15 residues. CDR1 and CDR2 from the germline V gene are SGHTA and FQGNSA. The CDR3, as DNA: TGTGCCAGCAACCGTGGGGGTGGCACCTACAATGAGCAGTTCTTC. This gives the protein CASNRGGGTYNEQFF.

The V call is TRBV5-6, the J call TRBJ2-7; 7 bases agree with TRBD2. V was pared by 0 bases and J by 0 bases, with 9 bases of the junction left unmatched. This CDR3 has 17 amino acids. Germline V lookup: CDR1 SGHDT, CDR2 YYEEEE. The CDR3 DNA follows: TGTGCCAGCAGCTTGGATAAAGCGGGGTTCCACTCCTACGAGCAGTACTTC. Its protein product is CASSLDKAGFHSYEQYF.

The chain joins TRBV19 to TRBJ2-1, with 10 bases aligning to TRBD2. This CDR3 spans 21 amino acids. The V gene's germline CDR1 is LNHDA and CDR2 SQIVND (reference sequence). The junction had 17 bases not matched to a gene; V was cut back by 3 bases and J by 0 bases. The CDR3 loop reads CASSILLTGLADSSSYNEQFF. CDR3 DNA: TGTGCCAGTAGTATTTTGCTTACCGGACTAGCGGACTCCAGCTCCTACAATGAGCAGTTCTTC.

The chain carries TRBV4-3 and TRBJ2-6; a possible D gene is TRBD2 (7 bases). The CDR3 totals 19 residues. V lost 1 base to trimming and J lost 2 bases, with 18 bases between them. Germline V gene data show CDR1 as LGHNA and CDR2 as YSLEER. CDR3 nucleotides: TGCGCCAGCAGCCAAGCCCACGGCCCCGGGGGGCCTGGGGCCAACGTCCTGACTTTC. Translating it yields CASSQAHGPGGPGANVLTF.

V gene TRBV13 combines with J gene TRBJ2-1; 7 nucleotides align to TRBD2. The V and J ends lost 5 bases and 3 bases, in that order; junction bases with no gene match: 4. Germline CDR1 and CDR2: PRHDT and FYEKMQ (reference sequence). The CDR3 contains 14 residues. Written as DNA, the CDR3 is TGTGCCAGCAGCCTCCGGGACTACTACAATGAGCAGTTCTTC. Translation gives CASSLRDYYNEQFF.

As DNA, the CDR3 is TGTGCCAGCAGTGAAACGGCGGGGGCCACAGATACGCAGTATTTT. Protein sequence: CASSETAGATDTQYF. The V call is TRBV6-4, the J call TRBJ2-3, with D maybe TRBD2 (7 bases). Germline V gene lookup returns CDR1 MRHNA and CDR2 SNTAGT. The CDR3 has 15 residues. V was cut by 3 bases and J by 2 bases, with 12 bases left in between.

Note on this clone: The junction departs from the called germline gene at one end, perhaps through a read error. The J gene is TRBJ1-2, the V gene TRBV19; 8 positions agree with TRBD1. CDR3 size: 14 residues. Germline V lookup: CDR1 LNHDA, CDR2 SQIVND (reference sequence). The CDR3 DNA reads as TGTGCCACAAAGCGGCAGGGGGCTAAGTATGGCTACACCTTC. As protein: CATKRQGAKYGYTF.

V usage is TRBV4-1 and J usage is TRBJ2-5; the D is unclear. CDR3 length equals 14 residues. V was cut by 4 bases and J by 5 bases, with 14 bases left in between. The germline V gene encodes CDR1 MGHRA and CDR2 YSYEKL. CDR3 DNA sequence: TGCGCCAGCAGCCTATCCCCAGTCGGGGAGACCCAGTACTTC. Translating gives CASSLSPVGETQYF.

The chain carries TRBV19 and TRBJ2-3; the match to TRBD2 covers 8 bases. Germline V gives CDR1 LNHDA, CDR2 SQIVND (reference sequence). This CDR3 is 16 amino acids long. The junction had 13 bases not matched to a gene; V was cut back by 8 bases and J by 3 bases. This CDR3 is CASRKPPGGRTDTQYF. The CDR3 DNA sequence: TGTGCCAGTCGAAAACCCCCGGGGGGGCGAACAGATACGCAGTATTTT. Variable domain in full (rest from reference TRBV19 and TRBJ2-3): DGGITQSPKYLFRKEGQNVTLSCEQNLNHDAMYWYRQDPGQGLRLIYYSQIVNDFQKGDIAEGYSVSREKKESFPLTVTSAQKNPTAFYLCASRKPPGGRTDTQYFGPGTRLTVL.

The V call is TRBV30, the J call TRBJ1-4, with D perhaps matching TRBD1 (5 bases). The CDR3 contains 13 residues. Per germline, CDR1 GTSNPN and CDR2 SVGIG (reference sequence). The V gene lost 3 bases and the J gene lost 9 bases, with 14 bases spanning the gap. The CDR3 sequence: CAWSPPGGKKLFF. In nucleotides, the CDR3 is TGTGCCTGGAGCCCCCCGGGGGGAAAAAAACTGTTTTTT.

V gene TRBV30 combines with J gene TRBJ1-2; no clear D. Germline CDR1 is GTSNPN and CDR2 is SVGIG (reference sequence). V shed 2 bases and J shed 5 bases, with 12 bases lying between them. The CDR3 is 13 residues long. The chain's CDR3 is CAWSFGVDYGYTF. CDR3 nucleotide sequence: TGTGCCTGGAGTTTCGGGGTTGATTATGGCTACACCTTC.